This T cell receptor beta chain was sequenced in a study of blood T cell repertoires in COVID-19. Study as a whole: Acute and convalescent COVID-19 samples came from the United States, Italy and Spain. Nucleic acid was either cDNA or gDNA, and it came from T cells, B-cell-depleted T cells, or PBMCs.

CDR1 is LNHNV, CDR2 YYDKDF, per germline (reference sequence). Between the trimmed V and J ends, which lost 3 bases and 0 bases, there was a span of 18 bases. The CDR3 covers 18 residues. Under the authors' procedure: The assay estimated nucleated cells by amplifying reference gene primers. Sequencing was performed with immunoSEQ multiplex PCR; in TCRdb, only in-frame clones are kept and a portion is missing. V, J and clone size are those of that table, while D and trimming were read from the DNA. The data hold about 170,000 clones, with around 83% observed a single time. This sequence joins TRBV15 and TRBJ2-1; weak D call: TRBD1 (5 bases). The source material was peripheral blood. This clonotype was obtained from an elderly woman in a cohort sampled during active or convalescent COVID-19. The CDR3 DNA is TGTGCCACCAGCAGGGAAAGAAGGACATCGAGCTCCTACAATGAGCAGTTCTTC. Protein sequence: CATSRERRTSSSYNEQFF.